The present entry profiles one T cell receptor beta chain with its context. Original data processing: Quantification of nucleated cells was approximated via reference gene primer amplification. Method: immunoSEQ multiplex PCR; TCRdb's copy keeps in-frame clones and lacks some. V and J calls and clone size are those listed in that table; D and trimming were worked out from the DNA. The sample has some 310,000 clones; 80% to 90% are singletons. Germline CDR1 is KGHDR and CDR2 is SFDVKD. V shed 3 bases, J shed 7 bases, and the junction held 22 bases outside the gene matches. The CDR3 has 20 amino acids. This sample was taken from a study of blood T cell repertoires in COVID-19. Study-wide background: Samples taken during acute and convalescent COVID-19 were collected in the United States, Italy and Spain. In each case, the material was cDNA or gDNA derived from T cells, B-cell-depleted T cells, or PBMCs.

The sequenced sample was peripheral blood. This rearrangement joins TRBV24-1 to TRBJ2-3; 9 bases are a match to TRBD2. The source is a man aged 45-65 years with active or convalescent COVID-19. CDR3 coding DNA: TGTGCCACCAGTGATCGGAATACCCCACGCGTTAGCGGGAGCAGAAATACGCAGTATTTT. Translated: CATSDRNTPRVSGSRNTQYF.